These 18 T cell receptor beta chains originate from one sample sequenced in a study of shared clonotypes between healthy human individuals. The protocol was immunoSEQ multiplex PCR, while the TCRdb copy is restricted to in-frame clones and leaves out a portion. Among about 710,000 clones listed, over 60% were seen once. Sequencing was carried out using memory CD4+ T cells sorted from blood. As to subset: CD45RA-negative fraction. The receptors here all came from a woman aged 25 to 39 in good health.

This clone was detected a few times. The gene calls are TRBV30 and TRBJ1-1, with D uncertain. V shed 2 bases and J shed 11 bases, with 21 bases lying between them. Germline V gives CDR1 GTSNPN, CDR2 SVGIG (reference sequence). CDR3 length equals 14 residues. The CDR3: CAWSSRGGCLRAFF. CDR3 bases: TGTGCCTGGAGTTCTAGAGGAGGGTGTCTGCGGGCTTTCTTT.

This clone was seen just once. The rearrangement links TRBV6-1 to TRBJ2-1; 8 bases match TRBD1. The germline gives CDR1 MNHNS, CDR2 SASEGT. V lost 6 bases, J lost 13 bases, and 5 bases stayed unmatched. The CDR3 consists of 11 residues. The CDR3 is CASRSGGGQFF. DNA of the CDR3: TGTGCCAGCAGGTCAGGGGGCGGTCAGTTCTTC.

On this clone: Other DNA variants within this sample encode the same CDR3. The chain employs TRBV28 and TRBJ2-7; 10 bases fit TRBD1. Germline assignment: CDR1 MDHEN and CDR2 SYDVKM. The CDR3 is 15 amino acids. V shed 2 bases and J 1 base; nucleotides not matched to a gene: 2. CDR3: CASSLPGQGSYEQYF. The CDR3 DNA follows: TGTGCCAGCAGTTTACCGGGACAGGGGTCCTACGAGCAGTACTTC. The variable domain in full, with the rest retrieved from reference TRBV28 and TRBJ2-7, is DVKVTQSSRYLVKRTGEKVFLECVQDMDHENMFWYRQDPGLGLRLIYFSYDVKMKEKGDIPEGYSVSREKKERFSLILESASTNQTSMYLCASSLPGQGSYEQYFGPGTRLTVT.

The rearrangement uses TRBV9 and TRBJ2-5, with 8 bases that match TRBD2. Germline loops: CDR1 SGDLS, CDR2 YYNGEE. The ends lost 0 bases at V and 5 bases at J; junction bases unmatched: 3. The CDR3 contains 14 residues. The CDR3 is CASSVGPGGETQYF. In nucleotides, the CDR3 is TGTGCCAGCAGCGTAGGCCCGGGAGGGGAGACCCAGTACTTC.

CDR3 amino acids: CASSAPGQGNEQYF. The DNA of the CDR3 is TGTGCCAGCAGCGCACCGGGACAAGGAAACGAGCAGTACTTC. J is TRBJ2-7 and V is TRBV7-9, with a tentative D call TRBD1 (6 bases). This CDR3 contains 14 residues. V was pared by 5 bases and J by 5 bases, with 16 bases between. Germline CDR1 reads SEHNR; CDR2 reads FQNEAQ (reference sequence).

This clone came up many times. This chain connects TRBV6-5 to TRBJ2-7; possibly TRBD2 for D (5 bases). The germline gives CDR1 MNHEY, CDR2 SVGAGI. Trimming left V 6 bases short and J 0 bases short, with 15 bases between. This CDR3 region has 15 residues. The CDR3 coding sequence is TGTGCCAGCAGCCAAGAGGGCGCTAGCTCCTACGAGCAGTACTTC. Its translation: CASSQEGASSYEQYF.

This chain links TRBV19 with TRBJ1-5, with unresolved D. V was clipped by 4 bases and J by 4 bases, with 5 bases between them. The CDR3 runs to 12 residues. Germline CDR1 reads LNHDA; CDR2 reads SQIVND (reference sequence). The CDR3 sequence is CASSTRNQPQHF. DNA of the CDR3: TGTGCCAGTAGTACCAGAAATCAGCCCCAGCATTTT. Variable domain in full (rest from reference TRBV19 and TRBJ1-5): DGGITQSPKYLFRKEGQNVTLSCEQNLNHDAMYWYRQDPGQGLRLIYYSQIVNDFQKGDIAEGYSVSREKKESFPLTVTSAQKNPTAFYLCASSTRNQPQHFGDGTRLSIL.

The rearrangement joins TRBV18 to TRBJ1-1; D ambiguous. Germline CDR1 reads KGHSH; CDR2 reads LQKENI. This CDR3 is 11 amino acids long. V dropped 8 bases and J dropped 2 bases, with 6 bases sitting between them. The CDR3, as DNA: TGTGCCAGCAGGGTAAACACTGAAGCTTTCTTT. It is translated as CASRVNTEAFF.

In regard to this clone: The same CDR3 can be traced to other DNA sequences in this sample. V and J are TRBV5-4 and TRBJ2-5; D gene uncertain. CDR1 and CDR2 (germline): SGHNT, YYREEE (reference sequence). The CDR3 consists of 11 residues. Deletions cut 5 bases from V and 2 bases from J, with 4 bases between. CDR3 in amino acids: CASSLQETQYF. As DNA, the CDR3 is TGTGCCAGCAGTCTTCAAGAGACCCAGTACTTC.

V is TRBV6-1 and J is TRBJ1-2, with D possibly being TRBD1 (5 bases). The CDR3 is 15 residues long. V lost 5 bases and J 2 bases, leaving 15 bases between the germline ends. Germline values: CDR1 MNHNS, CDR2 SASEGT. CDR3 coding DNA: TGTGCCAGCAGTTCCCCAGGGAGGTTAAACTATGGCTACACCTTC. Encoded protein: CASSSPGRLNYGYTF.

This chain uses TRBV2 with TRBJ1-5; unclear D gene. The germline V gene encodes CDR1 SNHLY and CDR2 FYNNEI. This CDR3 spans 14 amino acids. Trimming left V 4 bases short and J 3 bases short, with 10 bases between. The CDR3 loop is CASSGSDVNQPQHF. In DNA, the CDR3 is TGTGCCAGCAGTGGTTCAGATGTCAATCAGCCCCAGCATTTT.

In its sample, this clone was seen a few times. The chain uses TRBV19 and TRBJ2-5; possible D gene TRBD1, 5 bases. Trimming took 7 bases from V and 5 from J, leaving 17 bases between them. This CDR3 is 14 amino acids long. Germline lookup yields CDR1 LNHDA and CDR2 SQIVND (reference sequence). The CDR3 here is CASKARQSRETQYF. The CDR3 nucleotides read TGTGCCAGTAAGGCGCGACAGAGCCGTGAGACCCAGTACTTC.

This clone was seen a few times. The chain combines TRBV6-1 with TRBJ2-7; D not resolved. This CDR3 region has 10 residues. The V end was cut by 3 bases, the J end by 3 bases, with 0 bases between. CDR1 MNHNS and CDR2 SASEGT come from the germline V gene. The CDR3 DNA reads as TGTGCCAGCAGTGACTACGAGCAGTACTTC. Translated, it gives CASSDYEQYF.

This clone was seen only once. This chain joins TRBV27 and TRBJ2-7; a weak D match, TRBD2 (6 bases). The CDR3 consists of 16 residues. Germline-derived CDR1 and CDR2 are MNHEY and SMNVEV (reference sequence). V lost 1 base and J 0 bases, leaving 13 bases between the germline ends. Written as DNA, the CDR3 is TGTGCCAGCAGTTTATGGGGGGACCCCCGCTCCTACGAGCAGTACTTC. Translating gives CASSLWGDPRSYEQYF.

V gene TRBV6-1 combines with J gene TRBJ1-4; D is unclear. CDR3 length equals 12 residues. Germline values: CDR1 MNHNS, CDR2 SASEGT. Trimming pared 4 bases from V and 5 bases from J, leaving 5 bases between. The DNA for the CDR3 is TGTGCCAGCAGTGGCACAAATGAAAAACTGTTTTTT. This sequence encodes CASSGTNEKLFF.

This sequence joins TRBV11-2 and TRBJ1-2; the match to TRBD1 covers 7 bases. CDR3 length equals 13 residues. Germline V gene lookup returns CDR1 SGHAT and CDR2 FQNNGV. V was pared by 5 bases and J by 4 bases, with 4 bases of the junction left unmatched. The CDR3 DNA sequence: TGTGCCAGCAGCCAGGGACAGAGCTATGGCTACACCTTC. It translates to CASSQGQSYGYTF.

The gene calls are TRBV28 and TRBJ1-2; the D is unclear. The CDR3 is made up of 12 amino acids. Per germline, CDR1 MDHEN and CDR2 SYDVKM. Trimming stripped 8 bases from V and 6 bases from J, with 13 bases between. The CDR3 spells CASARRTDGYTF. The CDR3 region has the DNA TGTGCCAGCGCGCGTAGGACCGATGGCTACACCTTC.

This sequence joins TRBV4-1 and TRBJ2-1; D might be TRBD2 (6 bases). The CDR3 has 17 amino acids. Trimming shortened V by 1 base and J by 0 bases, and 13 bases separated the two germline ends. CDR1 and CDR2 from the germline V gene are MGHRA and YSYEKL. The DNA of the CDR3 is TGCGCCAGCAGCCAAGGTAGCGGAGCGAGCTCCTACAATGAGCAGTTCTTC. Its translation: CASSQGSGASSYNEQFF.